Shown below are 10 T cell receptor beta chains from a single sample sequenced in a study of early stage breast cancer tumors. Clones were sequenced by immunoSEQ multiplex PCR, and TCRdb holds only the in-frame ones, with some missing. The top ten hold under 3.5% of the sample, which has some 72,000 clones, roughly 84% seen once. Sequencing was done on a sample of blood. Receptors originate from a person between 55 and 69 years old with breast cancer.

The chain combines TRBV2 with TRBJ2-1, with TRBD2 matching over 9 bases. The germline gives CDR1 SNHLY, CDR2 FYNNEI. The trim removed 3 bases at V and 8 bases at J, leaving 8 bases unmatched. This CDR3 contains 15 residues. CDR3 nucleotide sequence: TGTGCCAGCAGTGAGGCGGGAGGGCCAGAGGATGAGCAGTTCTTC. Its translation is CASSEAGGPEDEQFF.

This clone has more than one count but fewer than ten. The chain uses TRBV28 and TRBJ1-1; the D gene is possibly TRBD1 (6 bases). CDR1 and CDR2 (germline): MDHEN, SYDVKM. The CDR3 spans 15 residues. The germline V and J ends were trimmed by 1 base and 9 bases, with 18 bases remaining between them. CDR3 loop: CASSLSEGGRRKAFF. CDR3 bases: TGTGCCAGCAGTTTATCTGAAGGGGGTCGCCGGAAAGCTTTCTTT.

CDR3 region: CASSVDGYGYTF. In DNA form, the CDR3 reads TGTGCCAGCAGCGTAGACGGCTATGGCTACACCTTC. This sequence joins TRBV9 and TRBJ1-2; D is ambiguous. Looked up from germline, CDR1 is SGDLS and CDR2 is YYNGEE. V was pared by 0 bases and J by 4 bases, with 4 bases between. CDR3 length equals 12 residues.

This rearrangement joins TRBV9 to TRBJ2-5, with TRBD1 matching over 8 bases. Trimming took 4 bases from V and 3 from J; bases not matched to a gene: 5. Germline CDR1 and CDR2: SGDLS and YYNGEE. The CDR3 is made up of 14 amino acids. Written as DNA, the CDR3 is TGTGCCAGCAGCTTAGGACAGGGTGAAGAGACCCAGTACTTC. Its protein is CASSLGQGEETQYF.

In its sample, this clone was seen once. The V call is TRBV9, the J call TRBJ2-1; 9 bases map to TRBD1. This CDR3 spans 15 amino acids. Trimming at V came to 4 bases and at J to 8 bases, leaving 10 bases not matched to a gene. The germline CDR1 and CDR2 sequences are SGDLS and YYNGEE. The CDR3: CASSSQGQGWDEQFF. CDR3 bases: TGTGCCAGCAGCTCCCAAGGACAGGGGTGGGATGAGCAGTTCTTC.

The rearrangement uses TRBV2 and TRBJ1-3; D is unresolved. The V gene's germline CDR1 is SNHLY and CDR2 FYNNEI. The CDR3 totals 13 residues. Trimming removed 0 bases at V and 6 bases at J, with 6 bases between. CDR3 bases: TGTGCCAGCAGTGAAGCGAGATTAAACACCATATATTTT. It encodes CASSEARLNTIYF.

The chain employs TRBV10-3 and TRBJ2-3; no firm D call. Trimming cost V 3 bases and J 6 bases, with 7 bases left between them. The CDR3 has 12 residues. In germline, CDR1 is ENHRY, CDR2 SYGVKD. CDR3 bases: TGTGCCATCAGTGAAACCTTGGATACGCAGTATTTT. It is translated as CAISETLDTQYF.

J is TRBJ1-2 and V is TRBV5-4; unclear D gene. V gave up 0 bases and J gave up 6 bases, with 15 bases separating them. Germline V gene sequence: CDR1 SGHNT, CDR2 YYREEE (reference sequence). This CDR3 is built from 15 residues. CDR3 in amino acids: CASSLVHARQDGYTF. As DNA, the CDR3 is TGTGCCAGCAGCTTGGTACACGCTAGGCAGGATGGCTACACCTTC.

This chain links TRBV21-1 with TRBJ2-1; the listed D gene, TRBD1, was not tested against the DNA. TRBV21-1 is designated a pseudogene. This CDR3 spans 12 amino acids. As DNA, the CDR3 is TGTGCCAGCAGCAAGGGCCTGGGTGAGCAGTTCTTC. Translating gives CASSKGLGEQFF.

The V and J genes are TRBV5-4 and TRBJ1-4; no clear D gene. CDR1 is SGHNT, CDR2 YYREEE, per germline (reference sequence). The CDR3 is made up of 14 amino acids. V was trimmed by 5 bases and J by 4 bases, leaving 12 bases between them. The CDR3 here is CASSPTAGNEKLFF. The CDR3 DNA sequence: TGTGCCAGCAGTCCTACCGCGGGTAATGAAAAACTGTTTTTT.